Shown below are 29 T cell receptor beta chains from a single sample sequenced in a study of blood T cell repertoires in COVID-19. Method: immunoSEQ multiplex PCR; TCRdb's copy keeps in-frame clones and lacks some. The data hold 96,000 or so clones, with roughly 88% observed a single time. Sequences were obtained from peripheral blood. These receptors were taken from a woman at least 80 years old with acute or convalescent COVID-19.

The J gene is TRBJ1-4, the V gene TRBV2; D perhaps matches TRBD1 (5 bases). The CDR3 is 14 amino acids. Trimming stripped 4 bases from V and 8 bases from J, with 14 bases between. The germline V gene encodes CDR1 SNHLY and CDR2 FYNNEI. The CDR3: CASSAPGFNEKLFF. The CDR3 DNA reads TGTGCCAGCAGTGCACCAGGGTTTAACGAAAAACTGTTTTTT.

The V gene is TRBV11-2, the J gene TRBJ1-2; 9 bases are a match to TRBD1. Germline V lookup: CDR1 SGHAT, CDR2 FQNNGV. J gave up 7 bases and V 5 bases, and 5 bases lay outside the gene matches. The CDR3 consists of 13 residues. The CDR3 sequence: CASSPDRGSGYTF. The CDR3 nucleotides read TGTGCCAGCAGCCCAGACAGGGGGTCTGGCTACACCTTC.

The genes are TRBV5-1 and TRBJ1-2, with 10 nucleotides matching TRBD1. Losses at the gene ends were 4 bases for V and 7 bases for J; bases not matched to a gene: 10. The CDR3 has 15 residues. Germline CDR1 and CDR2: SGHRS and YFSETQ. CDR3 nucleotide sequence: TGCGCCAGCAGCCCAACGGGACAGGGGAACGGTGGCTACACCTTC. Its translation: CASSPTGQGNGGYTF.

CDR3 DNA: TGTGCCAGCTCACCTAGGCCTACAGCAGAGACCCAGTACTTC. Amino acid sequence: CASSPRPTAETQYF. The J gene is TRBJ2-5, the V gene TRBV18; D gene uncertain. The V and J ends lost 3 bases and 4 bases respectively, with 12 bases between them. This CDR3 contains 14 residues. The germline V gene encodes CDR1 KGHSH and CDR2 LQKENI.

CDR3 sequence (DNA): TGTGCCAGCAGCTTACTTAGCGGGAGGGCCTTCTCCTACGAGCAGTACTTC. Residues: CASSLLSGRAFSYEQYF. V and J are TRBV7-2 and TRBJ2-7; 11 positions agree with TRBD2. The CDR3 spans 17 residues. V shed 2 bases and J 0 bases; nucleotides not matched to a gene: 6. CDR1 and CDR2 from the germline V gene are SGHTA and FQGNSA.

This clone has only a few counts. The chain carries TRBV29-1 and TRBJ1-1; D is undetermined. This CDR3 contains 12 residues. Trimming removed 3 bases at V and 5 bases at J, with 10 bases between. Germline values: CDR1 SQVTM, CDR2 ANQGSEA. This chain's CDR3 is CSVERVGTEAFF. The CDR3 DNA is TGCAGCGTTGAGAGGGTCGGGACTGAAGCTTTCTTT.

The rearrangement joins TRBV6-2 or TRBV6-3 to TRBJ2-6; TRBD2 agrees at 14 bases. CDR3 length: 19 residues. The V and J ends lost 6 bases and 4 bases, in that order; junction bases with no gene match: 11. From germline, CDR1 is MNHEY and CDR2 SVGEGT. DNA of the CDR3: TGTGCCAGCAGCGGACTAGCGGGAGGAAAAACCCACGGGGCCAACGTCCTGACTTTC. Amino acid sequence: CASSGLAGGKTHGANVLTF.

The chain couples TRBV4-3 to TRBJ2-5; unclear D gene. The V gene's germline CDR1 is LGHNA and CDR2 YSLEER. The V gene lost 0 bases and the J gene lost 3 bases, with 11 bases spanning the gap. The CDR3 runs 15 residues. Here the CDR3 reads CASSQDNGREETQYF. In DNA, the CDR3 is TGCGCCAGCAGCCAAGATAACGGTAGAGAAGAGACCCAGTACTTC.

The rearrangement links TRBV10-1 to TRBJ1-2; 10 bases match TRBD1. The V and J ends lost 4 bases and 7 bases, in that order; junction bases with no gene match: 9. Germline CDR1 WNHNN, CDR2 SYGVQD (reference sequence). The CDR3 extends over 15 amino acids. CDR3 sequence: CASSAPGQGTGGYTF. The CDR3 DNA reads as TGCGCCAGCAGTGCCCCGGGACAGGGGACGGGTGGCTACACCTTC.

The gene calls are TRBV15 and TRBJ2-5; 7 bases line up with TRBD1. V dropped 4 bases and J dropped 5; count of bases not matched to a gene: 7. The CDR3 length is 14 residues. CDR1 is LNHNV and CDR2 is YYDKDF in the germline V gene (reference sequence). The CDR3 loop is CATSISRGGETQYF. As DNA, the CDR3 is TGTGCCACCAGCATATCTCGAGGGGGCGAGACCCAGTACTTC.

This chain joins TRBV6-5 and TRBJ1-5; D not certain. The V and J ends lost 0 bases and 5 bases respectively, with 8 bases between them. The germline CDR1 and CDR2 sequences are MNHEY and SVGAGI. There are 14 residues in the CDR3. CDR3 DNA: TGTGCCAGCAGTTACTCGAGAACCTATCAGCCCCAGCATTTT. Translating gives CASSYSRTYQPQHF.

V and J are TRBV13 and TRBJ1-3, with D possibly matching TRBD1 (5 bases). Germline lookup yields CDR1 PRHDT and CDR2 FYEKMQ (reference sequence). This CDR3 has 16 amino acids. With 5 bases removed from V and 1 base from J, the gap between germline ends came to 15 bases. The CDR3 DNA follows: TGTGCCAGCAGCACAACCCAGGGTTTGTCTGGAAACACCATATATTTT. This sequence encodes CASSTTQGLSGNTIYF.

The V and J genes are TRBV29-1 and TRBJ2-7, with 7 nucleotides matching TRBD1. The V and J ends lost 6 bases and 3 bases, in that order; junction bases with no gene match: 5. The CDR3 sequence is 12 residues long. Germline V gene lookup returns CDR1 SQVTM and CDR2 ANQGSEA. The CDR3 DNA sequence: TGCAGCGTGTCGGCAGGGGGCTACGAGCAGTACTTC. Translation: CSVSAGGYEQYF.

This chain links TRBV29-1 with TRBJ1-1; 9 positions agree with TRBD1. This CDR3 region has 15 residues. V was clipped by 1 base and J by 4 bases; unmatched bases: 7. CDR1 is SQVTM, CDR2 ANQGSEA, per germline. The CDR3 DNA reads as TGCAGCGTTGAAGGCGGGACAGGGCCTATCACTGAAGCTTTCTTT. This sequence encodes CSVEGGTGPITEAFF.

This clone was seen more than once but under ten times. The V and J genes are TRBV9 and TRBJ2-5; a weak D match, TRBD2 (7 bases). The germline CDR1 and CDR2 sequences are SGDLS and YYNGEE. This CDR3 spans 16 amino acids. The V end was cut by 4 bases, the J end by 5 bases, with 21 bases between. For the CDR3, the DNA is TGTGCCAGCAGCATTAAAGGGGGAGGGCCTTATGAGACCCAGTACTTC. This translates into CASSIKGGGPYETQYF.

This sequence joins TRBV3-1 (or the pseudogene TRBV3-2) and TRBJ2-7, with 13 bases fitting TRBD2. This CDR3 has 15 residues. Germline CDR1 LGHDT, CDR2 YNNKEL (reference sequence). After removal of 1 base from V and 3 bases from J, the junction contained 0 bases not matched to a gene. The CDR3 is CASSQGTSGGYEQYF. CDR3 coding DNA: TGTGCCAGCAGCCAAGGGACTAGCGGGGGCTACGAGCAGTACTTC.

This CDR3 reads CASSEYGANTEAFF. DNA of the CDR3: TGTGCCAGCAGCGAGTATGGGGCGAACACTGAAGCTTTCTTT. This sequence joins TRBV11-2 and TRBJ1-1, with a possible D match to TRBD1 (5 bases). This CDR3 has 14 amino acids. Deletions cut 5 bases from V and 1 base from J, with 11 bases between. From germline, CDR1 is SGHAT and CDR2 FQNNGV.

This clone came up once. The chain joins TRBV19 to TRBJ1-2, with D possibly being TRBD1 (6 bases). Trimming took 7 bases from V and 4 from J, leaving 16 bases between them. CDR3 length equals 14 residues. Germline V gives CDR1 LNHDA, CDR2 SQIVND (reference sequence). Here the CDR3 DNA reads TGTGCCAGTACCTCTCTACAGGGAACCTATGGCTACACCTTC. It encodes CASTSLQGTYGYTF.

The V and J genes are TRBV11-1 and TRBJ2-5; TRBD2 aligns across 9 bases. This CDR3 comprises 15 residues. V shed 4 bases, J shed 1 base, and the junction held 4 bases outside the gene matches. Germline V gives CDR1 SGHAT, CDR2 FQDESV (reference sequence). The CDR3 region is CASSSRLAAQETQYF. Written as DNA, the CDR3 is TGTGCCAGCAGCTCCCGACTAGCGGCCCAAGAGACCCAGTACTTC.

The chain recombines TRBV7-2 with TRBJ1-2; D is uncertain. V was trimmed by 2 bases and J by 0 bases, leaving 10 bases between them. CDR1 is SGHTA, CDR2 FQGNSA, per germline. The CDR3 is 15 residues long. CDR3 nucleotides: TGTGCCAGCAGCTTACTTCCTGGCCCTAACTATGGCTACACCTTC. It translates to CASSLLPGPNYGYTF.

For this clone: One junction end disagrees with the germline gene, perhaps due to a read error. The chain links TRBV9 to TRBJ1-5, with 9 positions matching TRBD1. In germline, CDR1 is SGDLS, CDR2 YYNGEE. CDR3 length: 14 amino acids. The CDR3 reads CLPGQGYSNQPQHF. In nucleotides, the CDR3 is TGCCTCCCGGGACAGGGTTATAGCAATCAGCCCCAGCATTTT.

This sequence joins TRBV7-3 and TRBJ2-3, with 14 positions matching TRBD2. There are 17 residues in the CDR3. V dropped 5 bases and J dropped 1; count of bases not matched to a gene: 5. Germline-derived CDR1 and CDR2 are SGHTA and FQGTGA. CDR3 sequence (DNA): TGTGCCAGCAGCGTCGGGACTAGCGGGAGAGGCACAGATACGCAGTATTTT. It is translated as CASSVGTSGRGTDTQYF. The variable domain in full, with the rest retrieved from reference TRBV7-3 and TRBJ2-3, is GAGVSQTPSNKVTEKGKYVELRCDPISGHTALYWYRQSLGQGPEFLIYFQGTGAADDSGLPNDRFFAVRPEGSVSTLKIQRTERGDSAVYLCASSVGTSGRGTDTQYFGPGTRLTVL.

The CDR3 region is CASSTATGNTEAFF. As DNA, the CDR3 is TGCGCCAGCAGCACCGCGACAGGAAACACTGAAGCTTTCTTT. The rearrangement uses TRBV5-1 and TRBJ1-1, with D perhaps TRBD1 (6 bases). Per germline, CDR1 SGHRS and CDR2 YFSETQ. V was trimmed by 4 bases and J by 2 bases, leaving 12 bases between them. This CDR3 has 14 residues.

In this sample, this clone turned up once. V gene TRBV15 combines with J gene TRBJ1-1, with TRBD1 matching over 7 bases. The CDR3 has 14 residues. With 7 bases clipped from V and 0 bases from J, the junction kept 5 bases outside the gene matches. Germline CDR1 and CDR2: LNHNV and YYDKDF (reference sequence). This CDR3 reads CATNRGQMNTEAFF. The CDR3 DNA reads as TGTGCCACCAACAGGGGCCAGATGAACACTGAAGCTTTCTTT.

This rearrangement joins TRBV5-8 to TRBJ1-6; D is possibly TRBD1 (6 bases). The CDR3 is 16 residues long. V gave up 4 bases and J gave up 0 bases, with 11 bases separating them. Germline V lookup: CDR1 SGHTS, CDR2 YDEGEE. The CDR3 reads CASSPQGSSYNSPLHF. The CDR3 DNA reads TGTGCCAGCAGCCCTCAGGGGAGCTCCTATAATTCACCCCTCCACTTT.

This chain joins TRBV4-2 and TRBJ1-2; the D gene is possibly TRBD1 (6 bases). The germline V and J ends were trimmed by 4 bases and 1 base, with 13 bases remaining between them. The CDR3 has 15 amino acids. Germline V gene data show CDR1 as LGHNA and CDR2 as YNFKEQ. The CDR3 DNA reads TGTGCCAGCAGCCCGGATGGACAGATTAACTATGGCTACACCTTC. Amino acid sequence: CASSPDGQINYGYTF.

The chain combines TRBV30 with TRBJ1-6; TRBD1 matches 7 bases. The CDR3 is made up of 17 amino acids. Looked up from germline, CDR1 is GTSNPN and CDR2 is SVGIG (reference sequence). Trimming at V came to 0 bases and at J to 0 bases, leaving 5 bases not matched to a gene. CDR3: CAWSVGQRSSYNSPLHF. In DNA form, the CDR3 reads TGTGCCTGGAGTGTGGGACAGAGGAGCTCCTATAATTCACCCCTCCACTTT.

The chain employs TRBV6-1 and TRBJ2-3, with 9 bases that match TRBD1. Germline loops: CDR1 MNHNS, CDR2 SASEGT. The CDR3 consists of 15 residues. V trimming: 6 bases; J trimming: 4 bases; junction bases outside the gene matches: 8. CDR3 residues: CASSLGTGFSDTQYF. CDR3 coding DNA: TGTGCCAGCAGCCTTGGGACAGGGTTCTCAGATACGCAGTATTTT.

The chain links TRBV7-9 to TRBJ1-1; a weak D match, TRBD1 (6 bases). This CDR3 is 19 amino acids long. Trimming cost V 0 bases and J 2 bases, with 22 bases left between them. Per the germline V gene, CDR1 is SEHNR and CDR2 is FQNEAQ (reference sequence). The CDR3 is CASSLAGGQIAPFNTEAFF. The CDR3 DNA is TGTGCCAGCAGCTTAGCAGGGGGACAAATTGCTCCATTTAACACTGAAGCTTTCTTT.